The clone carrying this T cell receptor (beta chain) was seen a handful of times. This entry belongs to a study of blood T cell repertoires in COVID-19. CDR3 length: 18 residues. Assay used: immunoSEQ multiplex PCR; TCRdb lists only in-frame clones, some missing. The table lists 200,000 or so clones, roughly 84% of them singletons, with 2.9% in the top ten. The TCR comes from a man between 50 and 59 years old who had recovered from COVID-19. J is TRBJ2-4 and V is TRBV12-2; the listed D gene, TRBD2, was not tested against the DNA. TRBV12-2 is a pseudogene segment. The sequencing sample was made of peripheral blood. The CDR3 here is CASRFFGRRPLAKNIQYF. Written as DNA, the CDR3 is TGTGCAAGTCGCTTCTTCGGTAGGAGGCCCCTAGCCAAAAACATTCAGTACTTC.